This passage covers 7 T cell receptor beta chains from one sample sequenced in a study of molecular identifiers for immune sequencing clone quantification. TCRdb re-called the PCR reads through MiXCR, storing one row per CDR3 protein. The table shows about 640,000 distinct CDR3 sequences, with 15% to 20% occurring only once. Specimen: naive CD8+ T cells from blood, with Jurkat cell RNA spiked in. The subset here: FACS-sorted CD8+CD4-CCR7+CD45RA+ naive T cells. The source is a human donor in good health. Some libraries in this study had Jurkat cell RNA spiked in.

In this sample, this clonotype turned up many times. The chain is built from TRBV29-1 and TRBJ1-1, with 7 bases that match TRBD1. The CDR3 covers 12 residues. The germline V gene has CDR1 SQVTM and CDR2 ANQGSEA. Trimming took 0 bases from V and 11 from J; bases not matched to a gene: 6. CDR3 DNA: TGCAGCGTTGAAGATAATGGGACAGAGGCTTTCTTT. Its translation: CSVEDNGTEAFF.

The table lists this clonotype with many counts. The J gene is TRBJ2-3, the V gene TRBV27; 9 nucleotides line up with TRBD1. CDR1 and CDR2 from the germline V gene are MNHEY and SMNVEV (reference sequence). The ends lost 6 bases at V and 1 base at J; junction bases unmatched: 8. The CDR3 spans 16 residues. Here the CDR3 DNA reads TGTGCCAGCAGCCTATGGACAGGGGTCGGCACAGATACGCAGTATTTT. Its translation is CASSLWTGVGTDTQYF.

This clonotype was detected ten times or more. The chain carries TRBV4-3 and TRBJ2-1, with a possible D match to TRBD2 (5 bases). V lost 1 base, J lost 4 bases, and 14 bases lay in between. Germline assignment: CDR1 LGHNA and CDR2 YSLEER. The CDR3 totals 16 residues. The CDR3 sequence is CASSQGSRAGYNEQFF. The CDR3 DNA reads TGCGCCAGCAGCCAAGGATCGAGGGCCGGATACAATGAGCAGTTCTTC.

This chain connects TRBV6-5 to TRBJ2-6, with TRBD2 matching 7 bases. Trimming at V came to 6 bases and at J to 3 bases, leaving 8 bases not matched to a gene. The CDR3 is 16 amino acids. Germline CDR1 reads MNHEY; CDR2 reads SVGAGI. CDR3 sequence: CASSFQSGIGANVLTF. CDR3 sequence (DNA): TGTGCCAGCAGCTTCCAAAGCGGGATTGGGGCCAACGTCCTGACTTTC.

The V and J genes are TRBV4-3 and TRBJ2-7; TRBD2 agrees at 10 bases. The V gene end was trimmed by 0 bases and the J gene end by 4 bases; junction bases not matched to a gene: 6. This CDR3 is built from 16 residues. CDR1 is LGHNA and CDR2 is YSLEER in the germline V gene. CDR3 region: CASSQDSGTSAYEQYF. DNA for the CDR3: TGCGCCAGCAGCCAAGACTCCGGGACTAGCGCATACGAGCAGTACTTC.

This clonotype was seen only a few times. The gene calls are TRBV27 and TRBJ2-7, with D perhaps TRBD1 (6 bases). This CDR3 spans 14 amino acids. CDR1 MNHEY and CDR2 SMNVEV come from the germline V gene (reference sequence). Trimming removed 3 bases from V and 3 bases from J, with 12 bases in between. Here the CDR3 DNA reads TGTGCCAGCAGTTTGGGACATAATCGCTACGAGCAGTACTTC. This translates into CASSLGHNRYEQYF.

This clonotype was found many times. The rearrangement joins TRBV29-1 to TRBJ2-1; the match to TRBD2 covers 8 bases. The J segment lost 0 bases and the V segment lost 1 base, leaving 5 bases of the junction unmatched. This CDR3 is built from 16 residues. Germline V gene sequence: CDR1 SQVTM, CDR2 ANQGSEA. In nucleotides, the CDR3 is TGCAGCGTTGAAGGAGTCGGGGGGGTCTCCTACAATGAGCAGTTCTTC. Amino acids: CSVEGVGGVSYNEQFF.